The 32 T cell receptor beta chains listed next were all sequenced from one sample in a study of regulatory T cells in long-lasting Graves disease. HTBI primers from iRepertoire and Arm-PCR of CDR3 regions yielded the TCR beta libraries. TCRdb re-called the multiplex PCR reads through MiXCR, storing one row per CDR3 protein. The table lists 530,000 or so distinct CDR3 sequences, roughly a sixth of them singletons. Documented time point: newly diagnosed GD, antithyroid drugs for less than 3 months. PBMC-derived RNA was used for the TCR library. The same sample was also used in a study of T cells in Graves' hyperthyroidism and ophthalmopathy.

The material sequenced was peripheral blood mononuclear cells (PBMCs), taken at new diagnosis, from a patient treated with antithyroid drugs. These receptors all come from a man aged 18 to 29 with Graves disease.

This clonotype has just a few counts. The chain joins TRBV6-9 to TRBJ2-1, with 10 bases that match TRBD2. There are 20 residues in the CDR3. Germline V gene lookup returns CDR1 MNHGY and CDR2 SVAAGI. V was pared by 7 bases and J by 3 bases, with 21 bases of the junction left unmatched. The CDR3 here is CASNYDIRKELAGNYNEQFF. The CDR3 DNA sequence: TGTGCCAGCAATTACGACATACGAAAAGAACTAGCGGGAAACTACAATGAGCAGTTCTTC.

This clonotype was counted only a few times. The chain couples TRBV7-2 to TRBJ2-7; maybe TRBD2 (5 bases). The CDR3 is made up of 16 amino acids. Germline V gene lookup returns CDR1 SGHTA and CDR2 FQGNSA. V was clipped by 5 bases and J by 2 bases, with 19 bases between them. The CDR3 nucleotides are TGTGCCAGCAGCCCCCGGAGGACTGCGGTAACCTACGAGCAGTACTTC. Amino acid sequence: CASSPRRTAVTYEQYF.

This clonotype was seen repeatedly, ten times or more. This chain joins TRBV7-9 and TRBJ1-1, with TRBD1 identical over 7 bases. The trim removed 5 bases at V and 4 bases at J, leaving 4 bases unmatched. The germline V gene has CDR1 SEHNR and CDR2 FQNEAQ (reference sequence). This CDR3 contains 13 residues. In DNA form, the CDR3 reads TGTGCCAGCAGCCCAACAGGGGTCACTGAAGCTTTCTTT. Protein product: CASSPTGVTEAFF.

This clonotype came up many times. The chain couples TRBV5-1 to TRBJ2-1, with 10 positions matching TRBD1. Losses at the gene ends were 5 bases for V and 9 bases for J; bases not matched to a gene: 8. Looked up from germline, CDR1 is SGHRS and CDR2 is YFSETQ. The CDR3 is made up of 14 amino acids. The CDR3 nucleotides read TGCGCCAGCAGATCCGGGACAGGGGACCCTGAGCAGTTCTTC. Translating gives CASRSGTGDPEQFF.

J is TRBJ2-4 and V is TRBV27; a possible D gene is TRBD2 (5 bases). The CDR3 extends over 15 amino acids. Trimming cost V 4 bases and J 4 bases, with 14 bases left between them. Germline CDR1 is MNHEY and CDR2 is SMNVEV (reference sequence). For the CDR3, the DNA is TGTGCCAGCAGTTACTCGAATCAGCGGAAAAACATTCAGTACTTC. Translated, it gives CASSYSNQRKNIQYF.

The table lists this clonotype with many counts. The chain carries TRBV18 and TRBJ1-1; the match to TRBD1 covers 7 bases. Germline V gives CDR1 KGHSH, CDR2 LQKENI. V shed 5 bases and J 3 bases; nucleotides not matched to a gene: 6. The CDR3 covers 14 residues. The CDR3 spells CASSSRTGHTEAFF. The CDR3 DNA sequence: TGTGCCAGCTCATCACGGACAGGCCACACTGAAGCTTTCTTT.

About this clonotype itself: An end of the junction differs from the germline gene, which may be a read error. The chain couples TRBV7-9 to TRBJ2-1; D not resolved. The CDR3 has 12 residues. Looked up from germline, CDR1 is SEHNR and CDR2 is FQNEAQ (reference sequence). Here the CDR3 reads CASTLQGPEQFF. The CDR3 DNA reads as TGTGCCAGCACCTTACAAGGACCCGAGCAGTTCTTC.

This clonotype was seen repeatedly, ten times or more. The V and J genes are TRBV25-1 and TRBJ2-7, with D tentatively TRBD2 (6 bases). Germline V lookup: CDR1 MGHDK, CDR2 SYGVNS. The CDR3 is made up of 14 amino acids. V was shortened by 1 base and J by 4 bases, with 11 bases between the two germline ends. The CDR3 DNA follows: TGTGCCAGCAGTGAATGGGCTAGCGTGTACGAGCAGTACTTC. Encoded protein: CASSEWASVYEQYF.

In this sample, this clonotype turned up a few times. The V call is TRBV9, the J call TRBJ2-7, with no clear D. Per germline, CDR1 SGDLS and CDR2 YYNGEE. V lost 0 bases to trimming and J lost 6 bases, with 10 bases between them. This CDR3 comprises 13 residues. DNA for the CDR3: TGTGCCAGCAGCGTAGGTAGCCTCACCGAGCAGTACTTC. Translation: CASSVGSLTEQYF.

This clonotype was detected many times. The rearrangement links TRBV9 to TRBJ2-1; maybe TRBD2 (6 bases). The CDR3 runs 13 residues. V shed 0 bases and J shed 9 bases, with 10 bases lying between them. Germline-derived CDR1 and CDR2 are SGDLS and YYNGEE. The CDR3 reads CASSVDGSGEQFF. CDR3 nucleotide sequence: TGTGCCAGCAGCGTAGACGGGAGCGGTGAGCAGTTCTTC.

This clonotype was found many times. CDR3 DNA: TGCGCCAGTAATTTCGGGGGTCCTTCGAACACTGAAGCTTTCTTT. Translated: CASNFGGPSNTEAFF. This rearrangement joins TRBV5-1 to TRBJ1-1, with D tentatively TRBD1 (5 bases). The CDR3 is 15 residues long. Trimming stripped 8 bases from V and 1 base from J, with 18 bases between. Germline-derived CDR1 and CDR2 are SGHRS and YFSETQ.

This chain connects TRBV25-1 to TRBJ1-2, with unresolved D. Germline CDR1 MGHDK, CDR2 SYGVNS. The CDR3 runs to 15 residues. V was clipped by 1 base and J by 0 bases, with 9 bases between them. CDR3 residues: CASSESPRSNYGYTF. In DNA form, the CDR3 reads TGTGCCAGCAGTGAATCCCCGCGATCTAACTATGGCTACACCTTC.

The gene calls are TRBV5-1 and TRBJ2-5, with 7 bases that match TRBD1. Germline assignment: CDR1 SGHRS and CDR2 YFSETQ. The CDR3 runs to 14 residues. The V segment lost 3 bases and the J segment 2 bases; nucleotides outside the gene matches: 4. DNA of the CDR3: TGCGCCAGCAGCTCGCAGACAGGGCAAGAGACCCAGTACTTC. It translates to CASSSQTGQETQYF.

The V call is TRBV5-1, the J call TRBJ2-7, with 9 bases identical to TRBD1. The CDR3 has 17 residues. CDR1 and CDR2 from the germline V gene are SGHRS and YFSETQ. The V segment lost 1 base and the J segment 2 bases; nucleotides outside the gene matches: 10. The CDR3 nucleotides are TGCGCCAGCAGCTTGAGGGGGACAGGGCGGTCCGCCTACGAGCAGTACTTC. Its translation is CASSLRGTGRSAYEQYF.

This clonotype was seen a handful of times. The CDR3 protein is CSARDGSSFSPYEQYF. CDR3 bases: TGCAGTGCTAGAGATGGTAGCAGTTTTTCCCCCTACGAGCAGTACTTC. The chain employs TRBV20-1 and TRBJ2-7; D gene unclear. The V and J ends lost 0 bases and 2 bases respectively, with 17 bases between them. Germline assignment: CDR1 DFQATT and CDR2 SNEGSKA (reference sequence). The CDR3 is 16 amino acids.

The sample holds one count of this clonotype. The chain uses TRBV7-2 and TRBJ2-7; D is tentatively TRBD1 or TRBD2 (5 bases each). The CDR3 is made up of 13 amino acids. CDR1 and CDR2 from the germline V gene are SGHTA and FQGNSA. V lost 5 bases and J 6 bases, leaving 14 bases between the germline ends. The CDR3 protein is CASSPRDGLEQYF. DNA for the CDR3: TGTGCCAGCAGCCCCCGGGACGGCCTCGAGCAGTACTTC.

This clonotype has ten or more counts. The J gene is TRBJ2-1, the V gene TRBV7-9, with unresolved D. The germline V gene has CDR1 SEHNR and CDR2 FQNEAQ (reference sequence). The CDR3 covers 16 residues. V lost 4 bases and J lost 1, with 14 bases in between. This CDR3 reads CASSSSRPPSYNEQFF. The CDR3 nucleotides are TGTGCCAGCAGCTCATCCAGGCCACCTTCCTACAATGAGCAGTTCTTC.

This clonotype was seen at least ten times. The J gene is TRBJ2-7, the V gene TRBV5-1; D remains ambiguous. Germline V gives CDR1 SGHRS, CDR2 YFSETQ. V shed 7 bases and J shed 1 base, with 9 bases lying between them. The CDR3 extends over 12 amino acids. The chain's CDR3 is CASRRESYEQYF. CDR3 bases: TGCGCCAGCCGACGTGAGTCCTACGAGCAGTACTTC.

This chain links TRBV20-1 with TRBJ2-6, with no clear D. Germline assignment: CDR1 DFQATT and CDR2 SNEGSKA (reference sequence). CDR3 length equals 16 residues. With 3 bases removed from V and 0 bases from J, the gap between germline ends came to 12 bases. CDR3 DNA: TGCAGTGCTAGCCCGAAGGCCCACTCTGGGGCCAACGTCCTGACTTTC. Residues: CSASPKAHSGANVLTF.

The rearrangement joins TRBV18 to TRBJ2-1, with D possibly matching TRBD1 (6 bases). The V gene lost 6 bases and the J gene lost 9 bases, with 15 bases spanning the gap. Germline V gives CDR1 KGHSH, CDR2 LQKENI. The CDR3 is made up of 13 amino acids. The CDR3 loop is CASSPRGLGEQFF. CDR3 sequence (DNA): TGTGCCAGCTCGCCCAGGGGTCTTGGTGAGCAGTTCTTC. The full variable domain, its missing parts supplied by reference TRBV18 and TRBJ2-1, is NAGVMQNPRHLVRRRGQEARLRCSPMKGHSHVYWYRQLPEEGLKFMVYLQKENIIDESGMPKERFSAEFPKEGPSILRIQQVVRGDSAAYFCASSPRGLGEQFFGPGTRLTVL.

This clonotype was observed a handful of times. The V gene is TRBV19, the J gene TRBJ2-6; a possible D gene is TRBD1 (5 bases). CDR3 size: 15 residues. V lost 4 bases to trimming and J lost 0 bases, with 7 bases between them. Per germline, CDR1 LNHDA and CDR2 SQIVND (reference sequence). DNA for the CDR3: TGTGCCAGTAGTACAGGGAACTCTGGGGCCAACGTCCTGACTTTC. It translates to CASSTGNSGANVLTF. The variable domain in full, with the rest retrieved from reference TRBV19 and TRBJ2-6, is DGGITQSPKYLFRKEGQNVTLSCEQNLNHDAMYWYRQDPGQGLRLIYYSQIVNDFQKGDIAEGYSVSREKKESFPLTVTSAQKNPTAFYLCASSTGNSGANVLTFGAGSRLTVL.

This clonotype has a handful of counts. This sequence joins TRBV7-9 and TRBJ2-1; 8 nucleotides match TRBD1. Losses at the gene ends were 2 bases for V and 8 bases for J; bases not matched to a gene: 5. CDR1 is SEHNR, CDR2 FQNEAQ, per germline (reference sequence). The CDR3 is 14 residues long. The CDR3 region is CASSLRQGAHEQFF. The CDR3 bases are TGTGCCAGCAGCTTAAGGCAGGGGGCGCATGAGCAGTTCTTC.

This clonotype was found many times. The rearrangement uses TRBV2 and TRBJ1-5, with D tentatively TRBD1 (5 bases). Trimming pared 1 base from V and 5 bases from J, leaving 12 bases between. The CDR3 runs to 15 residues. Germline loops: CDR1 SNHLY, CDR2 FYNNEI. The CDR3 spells CASSEGQGSYQPQHF. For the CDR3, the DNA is TGTGCCAGCAGTGAAGGGCAGGGAAGCTATCAGCCCCAGCATTTT.

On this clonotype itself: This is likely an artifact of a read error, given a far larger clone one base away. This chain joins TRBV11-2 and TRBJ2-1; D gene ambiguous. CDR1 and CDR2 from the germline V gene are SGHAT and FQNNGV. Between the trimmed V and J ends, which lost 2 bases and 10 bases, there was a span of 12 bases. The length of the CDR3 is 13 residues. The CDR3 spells CASSLNPFYEQFF. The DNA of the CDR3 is TGTGCCAGCAGCTTAAACCCATTCTACGAGCAGTTCTTC. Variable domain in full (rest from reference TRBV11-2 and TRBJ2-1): EAGVAQSPRYKIIEKRQSVAFWCNPISGHATLYWYQQILGQGPKLLIQFQNNGVVDDSQLPKDRFSAERLKGVDSTLKIQPAKLEDSAVYLCASSLNPFYEQFFGPGTRLTVL.

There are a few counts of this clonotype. Written as DNA, the CDR3 is TGCAGTGCTTCTCCAGCGGGAGGGCAATCCGGGGAGCTGTTTTTT. It specifies CSASPAGGQSGELFF. The chain uses TRBV20-1 and TRBJ2-2; 10 positions agree with TRBD2. CDR3 length: 15 amino acids. V shed 5 bases and J 6 bases; nucleotides not matched to a gene: 9. The germline CDR1 and CDR2 sequences are DFQATT and SNEGSKA (reference sequence).

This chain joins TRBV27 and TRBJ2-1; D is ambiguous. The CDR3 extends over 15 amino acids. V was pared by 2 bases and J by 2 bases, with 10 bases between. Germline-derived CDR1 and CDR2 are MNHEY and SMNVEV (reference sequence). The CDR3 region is CASSLGFEPYNEQFF. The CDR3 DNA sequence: TGTGCCAGCAGTTTAGGATTTGAGCCCTACAATGAGCAGTTCTTC.

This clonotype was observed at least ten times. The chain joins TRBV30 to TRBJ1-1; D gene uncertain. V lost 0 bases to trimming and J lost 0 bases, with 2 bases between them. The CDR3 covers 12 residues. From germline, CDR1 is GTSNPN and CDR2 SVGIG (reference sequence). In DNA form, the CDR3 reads TGTGCCTGGAGTGTACTGAACACTGAAGCTTTCTTT. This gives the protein CAWSVLNTEAFF.

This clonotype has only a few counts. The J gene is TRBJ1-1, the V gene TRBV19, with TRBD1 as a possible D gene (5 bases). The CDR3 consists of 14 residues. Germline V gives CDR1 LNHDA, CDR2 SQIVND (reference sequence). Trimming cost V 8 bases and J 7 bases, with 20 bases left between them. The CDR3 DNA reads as TGTGCCAGTTCCCGGGGCAGCGGGGGTCTTGAAGCTTTCTTT. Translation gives CASSRGSGGLEAFF.

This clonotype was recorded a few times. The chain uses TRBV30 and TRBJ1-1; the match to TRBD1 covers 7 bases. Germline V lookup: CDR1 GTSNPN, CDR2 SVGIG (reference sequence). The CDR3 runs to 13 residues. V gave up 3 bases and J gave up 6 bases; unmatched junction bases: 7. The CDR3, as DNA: TGTGCCTGGAGCCTCGGACAGGTACCTGAAGCTTTCTTT. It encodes CAWSLGQVPEAFF.

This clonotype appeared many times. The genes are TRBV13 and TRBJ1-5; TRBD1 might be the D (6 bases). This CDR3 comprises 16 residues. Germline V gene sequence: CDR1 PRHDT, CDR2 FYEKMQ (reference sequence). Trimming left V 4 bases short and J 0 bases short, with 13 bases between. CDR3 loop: CASSSGGHLSNQPQHF. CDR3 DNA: TGTGCCAGCAGCTCGGGGGGGCACCTTAGCAATCAGCCCCAGCATTTT. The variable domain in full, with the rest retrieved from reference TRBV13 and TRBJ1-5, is AAGVIQSPRHLIKEKRETATLKCYPIPRHDTVYWYQQGPGQDPQFLISFYEKMQSDKGSIPDRFSAQQFSDYHSELNMSSLELGDSALYFCASSSGGHLSNQPQHFGDGTRLSIL.

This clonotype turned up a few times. The CDR3 protein is CASSEREGRSIEQFF. The CDR3 DNA follows: TGTGCCAGTAGTGAGCGGGAGGGCCGCTCCATTGAGCAGTTCTTC. This chain connects TRBV19 to TRBJ2-1, with 10 bases lining up with TRBD2. Germline values: CDR1 LNHDA, CDR2 SQIVND (reference sequence). V was pared by 5 bases and J by 9 bases, with 10 bases of the junction left unmatched. The CDR3 extends over 15 amino acids.

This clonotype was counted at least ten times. Here the CDR3 DNA reads TGTGCCAGCAACTCTGCTGGACTAGCGGCCCAAGAGACCCAGTACTTC. Protein: CASNSAGLAAQETQYF. The gene calls are TRBV6-1 and TRBJ2-5; the match to TRBD2 covers 10 bases. The CDR3 covers 16 residues. V lost 7 bases and J lost 1; bases outside the gene matches: 9. CDR1 is MNHNS, CDR2 SASEGT, per germline.